What follows describes a single TCR beta chain. The clone's antigen remains unknown. Per-nucleotide qualities are absent, and no much larger clonotype sits a single base away. Receptor libraries were prepared by the immunoSEQ multiplex PCR assay. The multiplex PCR relied on a mix of 60 forward primers for TCR Vbeta segments and 13 reverse primers for TCR Jbeta segments. The CDR3 region of rearranged TCR beta genes was amplified from genomic DNA by a multiplex PCR assay. On the Illumina HiSeq System, the amplified TCR beta libraries were sequenced as 87-base-pair reads. The published analysis was carried out like this. A later analysis counted approximately 74 million unique TCR beta chains across the 640 or so repertoires, and 9.5 million to 11 million of these chains were shared by at least two donors. Raw reads were error-corrected and collapsed into unique sequences by a nearest-neighbor algorithm in which closely related sequences were merged to remove PCR and sequencing errors. V, D and J gene segments were assigned by aligning CDR3 sequences to IMGT reference sequences. For a sequence to be retained, at least a six-nucleotide match to both a V gene segment and a J gene segment was required. A rearrangement counted as productive if the CDR3 had no stop codons and remained in frame with V and J, and every other rearrangement counted as non-productive. CDR3 was defined by IMGT convention, running from the second conserved V-encoded cysteine to the conserved J-encoded phenylalanine. In an earlier analysis of just under 600 of the donors, sequences lacking an unambiguous match to a single V gene segment were excluded. In an earlier analysis of approximately 590 of the donors, a V segment was called functional when productive rearrangements were above 56.7%, and segregating when the standard deviation between donors exceeded 5%. A statistical classification framework was built for diagnosing cytomegalovirus status from the catalog of TCR beta chain sequences. In a later analysis, TCR nucleotide sequences were compared against IMGT/GENE-DB human TR gene sequences so that V and J genes could be assigned. The TCRdist pipeline was used in a later analysis to assign CDR3 sequences and most-parsimonious VDJ recombination scenarios. In a later analysis, each TCR beta chain was defined by its CDR3 amino acid sequence together with its V-gene family, and reads lacking a unique V-gene family were excluded. As a way to deal with suspected cross-contamination and a sequencing artifact, a later analysis dropped hundreds of nucleotide sequences that were highly shared and had low generation probability. For each public chain, a later analysis derived a clonal expansion index from normalized ranks of inferred template counts within each repertoire. Generation probabilities in a later analysis came from a VDJ recombination model fitted to out-of-frame rearrangements, and those results were checked against IGoR. In a later analysis, hypergeometric tests were used to score TCR-TCR, TCR-HLA and TCR-CMV co-occurrence, with a repertoire-size bias correction applied to TCR pairs. False discovery rates were estimated in a later analysis by permuting HLA or CMV assignments 20 times. In a later analysis, co-occurring TCRs were grouped with DBSCAN, and TCRdist sequence similarity was added when clustering was performed within HLA-allele-positive subsets. For co-occurrence clustering, repertoires with fewer than 30,000 or more than 120,000 public chains were excluded, along with roughly five repertoires with anomalous nucleotide sharing. TCRdb carries this immuneACCESS record with in-frame sequences only. Its versions omit some clonotypes, under half of them owing to an unresolved V gene in the studies checked, with the rest unexplained. Clonal size and the V and J genes are those of that table, whereas D and trimming came from the DNA. The sample yields about 150,000 clones; more than 75% were counted once. The ten most abundant clones make up around 6% of the sample.

The cohort consisted of 600 or so healthy bone marrow donors. All cohort members were sampled while nominally healthy, although unrecorded immune exposures were likely present. The donor was CMV seropositive and was included in the group of 250 to 350 seropositive cohort members. Every donor gave a peripheral blood sample, and the peripheral blood mononuclear cells from that sample were used for TCR beta sequencing. The Qiagen DNeasy Blood Extraction Kit was used to extract genomic DNA from the blood cell samples. At the junction V is shortened by 2 bases and J by 2 bases; bases outside the gene matches: 4. The germline V gene (reference sequence) sets CDR1 to MNHEY and CDR2 to SMNVEV. The CDR3, from cysteine to phenylalanine, totals 16 residues. Left in the record is the CDR3 DNA by itself, 48 bases read in frame from the first base. The source of the sample is a study of cytomegalovirus exposure and HLA in healthy donors (dated by TCRdb to 2016 to 2017). Regarding the study in general: An earlier analysis of some 500 of the donors reported more than 250 Gb of sequence data and around 110 million unique TCR beta sequences from about 179 million T cells. About 330 gigabases of sequencing data and around 85 million unique TCR sequences made up an early release that covered under 750 HLA-typed donors. Among the roughly 390 genotyped donors, roughly 80% belonged to the genetic ancestry cluster associated with self-reported Caucasian donors. The study aimed to test whether signatures of past pathogen exposure could be identified by cataloging public T cell receptors. The T cell repertoires of several hundred subjects were profiled by immunosequencing and related to cytomegalovirus serostatus. Along with the approximately 670-subject first cohort, a separate validation cohort of roughly 110 different subjects was used. To predict cytomegalovirus infection status, the study brought together high-throughput TCR immunosequencing, statistical association of individual TCRs with disease status, and machine learning. In a later analysis, previously published TCR beta repertoires from 600 to 850 donors were re-analyzed and high-resolution HLA genotyping was added so that TCR occurrence patterns could be studied. The later analysis used no new phenotypic data to find candidate immune exposures, relying instead on TCR beta sequences and their occurrence across donors. An earlier analysis of 500 to 750 of the donors applied high-throughput TCR beta sequencing to assess whether each TCR beta V gene segment acted as functional or pseudogenic. Donor age, sex, ethnicity and CMV serostatus were compiled together with the repertoire data. A later genetic analysis took genome-wide SNP genotypes for about three fifths of the roughly 670 donors and used that subset as a discovery cohort. All discovery cohort repertoires had been generated on a single sequencing platform. Class I and class II HLA loci were covered by the typing at four-digit resolution. The number of typed donors differed by locus: about 620-640 for A, B, C, DRB1 and DQB1; approximately 520 for DQA1; 600 to 610 for DPA1; and some 470 for DPB1. Because of strong linkage in the cohort, roughly five DR-DQ haplotypes were treated as single units for association and clustering. Among around 400 genotyped donors of the cohort, an average of roughly 230,000 unique TCR beta nucleotide sequences was sequenced per donor, of which about 18% were non-productive. The study at large found these results: HLA typing was unavailable for some donors at each locus, so association tests used only the typed subset. In an earlier analysis of approximately 590 of the donors, most TCR beta V segments appeared in productive rearrangements about 87% or about 30% of the time, broadly matching IMGT annotations. Only TCR beta chains were sequenced in this cohort, and the absence of alpha or paired-chain data limited detectable features. A later analysis associated about 18,000 TCR beta sequences with specific HLA alleles at a false discovery rate of 0.05. In the study, 164 TCR beta chains were listed as associated with cytomegalovirus. In vitro tests confirmed that a few of the cytomegalovirus-associated TCR beta chains recognize cytomegalovirus antigens. Across donors, most TCR sequences were observed very rarely, whereas some public TCRs were present in many individuals. In a later analysis, HLA-associated TCR beta chains were found to be more clonally expanded and to have lower generation probabilities than equally common non-associated chains. The only immune exposure information available for the cohort was CMV serostatus. When HLA alleles, especially DR and DQ, strongly co-occurred, TCR associations were difficult to assign to individual alleles. V-gene and J-gene trimming of TCR beta chains was associated with a missense DCLRE1C variant in a later genetic analysis, and the association was replicated in an independent cohort. In a later analysis, several top co-occurrence clusters were reported to appear linked to parvovirus B19, influenza, CMV and Epstein-Barr virus. In a later genetic analysis, fewer N-insertions in productive TCRs were reported among donors in an Asian-associated ancestry cluster than the roughly 640-donor mean. Some IMGT-functional V segments, including TRBV6-2 and TRBV6-3, could not be told apart with the 87-base-pair reads, so those segments were excluded. In a later analysis, the rate of TCR association differed among HLA loci, with DRB1 alleles having the most associated TCRs and HLA-C alleles having the fewest. It was suggested by the authors that the approach could potentially be generalized to other disease states and immunological phenotypes. Correlated functional status among segregating V segments might reflect linkage disequilibrium, but an unknown experimental factor could not be ruled out. A group of highly shared sequence variants was considered likely to be a technical artifact of the sequencing pipeline. Most CMV-associated TCR beta chains appeared to be HLA-restricted in a later analysis, and the HLA associations seemed to be driven largely by CMV exposure. Presence/absence analyses assumed roughly uniform sequencing depth across donors, an assumption that may not hold. In both the original and validation cohorts, the classifier was reported to diagnose cytomegalovirus status with high specificity and sensitivity. A further reported finding was that TCR beta sequences accurately predicted the HLA-A and HLA-B alleles for most subjects in the first cohort. The earlier analysis of some 560 of the donors excluded 15 to 20 rarely observed V segments, including chromosome 9 orphons, because counts were too low.

Sequencing input: PBMCs. The TCR sequence derives from a woman between 35 and 50 years old in good health and CMV-seropositive. The receptor chain draws on TRBV27 and TRBJ1-5, with TRBD1 matching 9 junction bases. The sequenced DNA is TGTGCCAGCAGTTTAGCACAGGGGGCTGGCAATCAGCCCCAGCATTTT. Its protein product is CASSLAQGAGNQPQHF.